These 20 T cell receptor beta chains originate from one sample sequenced in a study of shared clonotypes between healthy human individuals. The protocol was immunoSEQ multiplex PCR, while the TCRdb copy is restricted to in-frame clones and leaves out a portion. The sample yields fewer than 850,000 clones, 90% to 98% seen once. Terminally differentiated effector memory CD45RA+ cells were excluded from the naive CD8 cells, which were CD45RO-negative and positively selected for CCR7. The sample consisted of naive CD8+ T cells sorted from blood. The receptor source for this set is a man aged 25-40 years in good health.

The chain has TRBV7-9 and TRBJ2-7; weak D call: TRBD1 (5 bases). Germline values: CDR1 SEHNR, CDR2 FQNEAQ (reference sequence). This CDR3 is built from 14 residues. The V and J ends lost 4 bases and 0 bases respectively, with 10 bases between them. The CDR3 reads CASSSTDSSYEQYF. The CDR3 region has the DNA TGTGCCAGCAGCTCTACCGACAGCTCCTACGAGCAGTACTTC.

The J gene is TRBJ2-3, the V gene TRBV28, with 8 bases that match TRBD2. Germline V gene sequence: CDR1 MDHEN, CDR2 SYDVKM. This CDR3 comprises 15 residues. The trim removed 4 bases at V and 4 bases at J, leaving 7 bases unmatched. CDR3 nucleotide sequence: TGTGCCAGCAGTTCCGGGACTAGTCTTCCAGATACGCAGTATTTT. Translation: CASSSGTSLPDTQYF.

This clone was observed a handful of times. The chain employs TRBV30 and TRBJ2-2; TRBD1 or TRBD2 may be the D gene (6 bases each). The CDR3 runs 14 residues. Germline V gene sequence: CDR1 GTSNPN, CDR2 SVGIG (reference sequence). Trimming cost V 2 bases and J 0 bases, with 7 bases left between them. CDR3 DNA: TGTGCCTGGAGTAGGGGGGCGAACACCGGGGAGCTGTTTTTT. Its protein is CAWSRGANTGELFF.

The chain couples TRBV10-3 to TRBJ2-3; D is ambiguous. V was pared by 2 bases and J by 6 bases, with 12 bases between. Germline CDR1 is ENHRY and CDR2 is SYGVKD. The CDR3 sequence is 14 residues long. CDR3 region: CAISEMVMRDTQYF. The CDR3 nucleotides are TGTGCCATCAGTGAGATGGTAATGAGGGATACGCAGTATTTT.

The rearrangement joins TRBV4-1 to TRBJ2-7; D is possibly TRBD1 (5 bases). Per the germline V gene, CDR1 is MGHRA and CDR2 is YSYEKL. The CDR3 consists of 15 residues. Trimming removed 2 bases at V and 4 bases at J, with 15 bases between. The CDR3 DNA sequence: TGCGCCAGCAGCCAAACGGGCCAGGGATCTTACGAGCAGTACTTC. This encodes CASSQTGQGSYEQYF.

Remarks on this clone: Different DNA sequences within this sample yield the same CDR3. J is TRBJ2-6 and V is TRBV7-9; D remains ambiguous. The CDR3 is 14 amino acids. Germline V gene lookup returns CDR1 SEHNR and CDR2 FQNEAQ (reference sequence). V shed 3 bases and J shed 2 bases, with 5 bases lying between them. CDR3 DNA: TGTGCCAGCAGCTTGGGTGCTGGGGCCAACGTCCTGACTTTC. Translating it yields CASSLGAGANVLTF. Full variable domain (missing parts from reference TRBV7-9 and TRBJ2-6): DTGVSQNPRHKITKRGQNVTFRCDPISEHNRLYWYRQTLGQGPEFLTYFQNEAQLEKSRLLSDRFSAERPKGSFSTLEIQRTEQGDSAMYLCASSLGAGANVLTFGAGSRLTVL.

The chain is built from TRBV15 and TRBJ2-1, with a weak D call TRBD2 (6 bases). This CDR3 is built from 16 residues. Trimming cost V 0 bases and J 8 bases, with 17 bases left between them. CDR1 is LNHNV, CDR2 YYDKDF, per germline (reference sequence). CDR3 bases: TGTGCCACCAGCAGAGATAGACTAGACGCCGGCGATGAGCAGTTCTTC. It translates to CATSRDRLDAGDEQFF.

J is TRBJ2-1 and V is TRBV7-6, with D perhaps TRBD2 (5 bases). Germline CDR1 is SGHVS and CDR2 is FNYEAQ. This CDR3 has 15 residues. Trimming cost V 6 bases and J 0 bases, with 12 bases left between them. For the CDR3, the DNA is TGTGCCAGCAGTGGGAAGCGGAGCTCCTACAATGAGCAGTTCTTC. Its translation: CASSGKRSSYNEQFF.

V and J are TRBV28 and TRBJ2-7, with 7 positions matching TRBD2. The germline V gene encodes CDR1 MDHEN and CDR2 SYDVKM. This CDR3 comprises 14 residues. After removal of 5 bases from V and 0 bases from J, the junction contained 4 bases not matched to a gene. The CDR3: CASSKLADSYEQYF. The CDR3 DNA reads as TGTGCCAGCAGTAAGCTAGCGGACTCCTACGAGCAGTACTTC.

The CDR3 reads CASSPVTGLAEIQYF. Here the CDR3 DNA reads TGTGCCAGCAGCCCCGTTACAGGACTAGCGGAGATCCAGTACTTC. The gene calls are TRBV5-4 and TRBJ2-7; 10 bases align to TRBD2. With V trimmed by 4 bases and J by 10 bases, 14 bases remained unmatched. The CDR3 is 15 amino acids. Germline CDR1 reads SGHNT; CDR2 reads YYREEE (reference sequence). Full variable domain (remainder filled in from reference TRBV5-4 and TRBJ2-7): ETGVTQSPTHLIKTRGQQVTLRCSSQSGHNTVSWYQQALGQGPQFIFQYYREEENGRGNFPPRFSGLQFPNYSSELNVNALELDDSALYLCASSPVTGLAEIQYFGPGTRLTVT.

The rearrangement uses TRBV10-1 and TRBJ2-3; D is uncertain. Germline V lookup: CDR1 WNHNN, CDR2 SYGVQD (reference sequence). V dropped 3 bases and J dropped 6 bases, with 13 bases sitting between them. This CDR3 spans 14 amino acids. The CDR3 loop reads CASSDWSERDTQYF. CDR3 nucleotide sequence: TGCGCCAGCAGTGATTGGAGTGAAAGGGATACGCAGTATTTT.

J is TRBJ2-7 and V is TRBV9; D is uncertain. Germline lookup yields CDR1 SGDLS and CDR2 YYNGEE. Trimming pared 0 bases from V and 0 bases from J, leaving 7 bases between. There are 14 residues in the CDR3. CDR3 sequence reads: CASSVDIYSYEQYF. The CDR3 DNA reads TGTGCCAGCAGCGTAGATATCTACTCCTACGAGCAGTACTTC.

This clone was detected once. The rearrangement links TRBV5-1 to TRBJ2-7, with D uncertain. This CDR3 has 14 amino acids. CDR1 is SGHRS and CDR2 is YFSETQ in the germline V gene. Trimming pared 0 bases from V and 6 bases from J, leaving 13 bases between. The CDR3 is CASSLGLEPGEQYF. CDR3 nucleotides: TGCGCCAGCAGCTTGGGGCTGGAGCCGGGCGAGCAGTACTTC.

The chain has TRBV7-8 and TRBJ1-1; TRBD1 might be the D (5 bases). The CDR3 has 12 residues. V dropped 0 bases and J dropped 8 bases, with 7 bases sitting between them. Germline V gene lookup returns CDR1 SGHVS and CDR2 FQNEAQ. The CDR3, as DNA: TGTGCCAGCAGCTTAGCGTCAGGGGAAGCTTTCTTT. This codes for CASSLASGEAFF. The whole variable domain, filled in from reference TRBV7-8 and TRBJ1-1, reads GAGVSQSPRYKVAKRGQDVALRCDPISGHVSLFWYQQALGQGPEFLTYFQNEAQLDKSGLPSDRFFAERPEGSVSTLKIQRTQQEDSAVYLCASSLASGEAFFGQGTRLTVV.

The chain is built from TRBV4-1 and TRBJ1-2; D possibly corresponds to TRBD1 (5 bases). Germline V gene data show CDR1 as MGHRA and CDR2 as YSYEKL. Between the trimmed V and J ends, which lost 1 base and 3 bases, there was a span of 15 bases. The CDR3 has 16 amino acids. In nucleotides, the CDR3 is TGCGCCAGCAGCCAAGTACAGGCAGAACTTGACTATGGCTACACCTTC. It translates to CASSQVQAELDYGYTF.

The J gene is TRBJ2-7, the V gene TRBV27; D is perhaps TRBD2 (5 bases). V lost 4 bases and J 3 bases, leaving 16 bases between the germline ends. The germline gives CDR1 MNHEY, CDR2 SMNVEV (reference sequence). The CDR3 is 15 amino acids. CDR3 in amino acids: CASSSPRTPLYEQYF. CDR3 nucleotides: TGTGCCAGCAGTTCTCCCCGGACTCCTCTCTACGAGCAGTACTTC.

V usage is TRBV27 and J usage is TRBJ2-7; TRBD2 is a possible D gene (5 bases). The V end lost 6 bases, the J end lost 4 bases, and 16 bases lay between the germline ends. Germline V gene data show CDR1 as MNHEY and CDR2 as SMNVEV (reference sequence). This CDR3 contains 14 residues. CDR3 coding DNA: TGTGCCAGCAGCTCGGGATTTCGATGGTACGAGCAGTACTTC. It codes for CASSSGFRWYEQYF.

In nucleotides, the CDR3 is TGTGCCTGGAGTGCTGGGCAAGTCAATGAGCAGTTCTTC. This translates into CAWSAGQVNEQFF. The J gene is TRBJ2-1, the V gene TRBV30; unclear D gene. Germline CDR1 and CDR2: GTSNPN and SVGIG (reference sequence). The CDR3 loop spans 13 amino acids. V lost 1 base and J 6 bases, leaving 10 bases between the germline ends.

The chain combines TRBV9 with TRBJ2-1; 8 bases fit TRBD2. The CDR3 length is 15 residues. V was clipped by 0 bases and J by 7 bases; unmatched bases: 6. The V gene's germline CDR1 is SGDLS and CDR2 YYNGEE. CDR3 in DNA: TGTGCCAGCAGCGTAGGGCTAGCGGGTAGGAATGAGCAGTTCTTC. Protein: CASSVGLAGRNEQFF.

This clone was seen a single time. The junction departs from the called germline gene at one end, perhaps through a read error. This chain links TRBV28 with TRBJ2-7; D gene unclear. Germline CDR1 is MDHEN and CDR2 is SYDVKM. This CDR3 is 13 amino acids long. DNA of the CDR3: TGTGCCAGCAGCCTGACCGAGTCCTTCGAGCAGTACTTC. Translating gives CASSLTESFEQYF.